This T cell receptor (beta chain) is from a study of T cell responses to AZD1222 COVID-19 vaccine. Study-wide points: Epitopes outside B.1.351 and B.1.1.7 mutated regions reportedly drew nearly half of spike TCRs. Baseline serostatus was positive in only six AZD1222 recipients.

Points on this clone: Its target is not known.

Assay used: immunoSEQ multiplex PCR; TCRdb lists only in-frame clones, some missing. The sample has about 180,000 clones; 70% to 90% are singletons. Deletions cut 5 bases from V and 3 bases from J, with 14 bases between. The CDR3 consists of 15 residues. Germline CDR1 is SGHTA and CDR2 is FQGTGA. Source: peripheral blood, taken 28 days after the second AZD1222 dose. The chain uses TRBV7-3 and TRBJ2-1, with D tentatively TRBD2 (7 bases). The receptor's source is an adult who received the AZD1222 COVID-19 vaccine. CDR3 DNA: TGTGCCAGCAGCGCCGGGGGGCCTAACTACAATGAGCAGTTCTTC. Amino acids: CASSAGGPNYNEQFF.